The 21 T cell receptor beta chains reported below all come from one sample, sequenced in a study of blood T cell repertoires in COVID-19 (dated by TCRdb to the early 2020s). To prepare the library, the immunoSEQ multiplex PCR assay was applied. TCRdb took over this immuneACCESS table, retaining in-frame rearrangements with V and J assigned. Such tables are incomplete; in checked studies, under half of the missing clones stem from an unresolved V gene, and the remainder is unexplained. The sample yields 90,000 to 120,000 clones; about four fifths were counted once. In total, the top ten clones hold over 4% of the sample. Material: peripheral blood. These receptors originate from a human donor in a cohort sampled during active COVID-19.

The gene calls are TRBV9 and TRBJ1-6, with D tentatively TRBD1 (6 bases). This CDR3 contains 16 residues. The V end was cut by 3 bases, the J end by 7 bases, with 17 bases between. Germline values: CDR1 SGDLS, CDR2 YYNGEE. The CDR3 sequence: CASSASTGGANSPLHF. CDR3 nucleotides: TGTGCCAGCAGCGCTTCGACGGGGGGGGCCAATTCACCCCTCCACTTT.

The genes are TRBV28 and TRBJ1-5; possible D gene TRBD1, 5 bases. CDR1 and CDR2 from the germline V gene are MDHEN and SYDVKM. Trimming left V 2 bases short and J 0 bases short, with 8 bases between. CDR3 length equals 15 residues. The CDR3 loop reads CASSLRGGSNQPQHF. In nucleotides, the CDR3 is TGTGCCAGCAGTTTAAGGGGAGGTAGCAATCAGCCCCAGCATTTT.

V usage is TRBV19 and J usage is TRBJ1-1; D gene uncertain. The germline V gene encodes CDR1 LNHDA and CDR2 SQIVND (reference sequence). The CDR3 is 14 amino acids. V shed 7 bases and J shed 1 base, with 13 bases lying between them. The CDR3 is CASKEGRTNTEAFF. DNA for the CDR3: TGTGCCAGTAAGGAGGGCAGGACGAACACTGAAGCTTTCTTT.

The chain carries TRBV5-1 and TRBJ2-5; D might be TRBD2 (5 bases). V lost 6 bases and J 7 bases, leaving 16 bases between the germline ends. Germline assignment: CDR1 SGHRS and CDR2 YFSETQ. The CDR3 is 13 amino acids. The CDR3 DNA follows: TGCGCCAGCACCGTACTCCCTGAGGGGACCCAGTACTTC. Its translation: CASTVLPEGTQYF.

The chain joins TRBV7-9 to TRBJ2-7, with 7 nucleotides matching TRBD2. The germline V gene has CDR1 SEHNR and CDR2 FQNEAQ (reference sequence). The J segment lost 5 bases and the V segment lost 10 bases, leaving 11 bases of the junction unmatched. The CDR3 runs 13 residues. The CDR3 DNA follows: TGTGCCACCTCATCCGGGGGGTTGAACGAGCAGTACTTC. Translating gives CATSSGGLNEQYF.

V and J are TRBV27 and TRBJ2-1; D gene uncertain. CDR3 length: 16 amino acids. Germline CDR1 reads MNHEY; CDR2 reads SMNVEV (reference sequence). V lost 3 bases to trimming and J lost 7 bases, with 19 bases between them. The chain's CDR3 is CASSFPHGRTPNEQFF. In DNA form, the CDR3 reads TGTGCCAGCAGTTTCCCCCATGGGCGCACCCCAAATGAGCAGTTCTTC.

V gene TRBV6-6 combines with J gene TRBJ1-5, with 7 bases that match TRBD1. This CDR3 contains 15 residues. Trimming removed 4 bases from V and 0 bases from J; junction bases left unmatched: 3. CDR1 is MNHNY, CDR2 SVGAGI, per germline (reference sequence). The CDR3 DNA reads TGTGCCAGCAGTTCGGACAGGACTAGCAATCAGCCCCAGCATTTT. Amino acid sequence: CASSSDRTSNQPQHF.

This clone was seen a single time. CDR3 in DNA: TGTGCCAGCAGTGCCGAAGGACAGTATAATGAAAAACTGTTTTTT. Translation: CASSAEGQYNEKLFF. The genes are TRBV2 and TRBJ1-4; a possible D gene is TRBD1 (6 bases). The CDR3 sequence is 15 residues long. Germline CDR1 and CDR2: SNHLY and FYNNEI. V dropped 4 bases and J dropped 4 bases, with 13 bases sitting between them.

This sequence joins TRBV18 and TRBJ2-2; 11 positions match TRBD2. The V segment lost 4 bases and the J segment 7 bases; nucleotides outside the gene matches: 5. This CDR3 is built from 15 residues. Per germline, CDR1 KGHSH and CDR2 LQKENI. CDR3: CASSRGTSGSGELFF. CDR3 nucleotide sequence: TGTGCCAGCTCACGAGGGACTAGCGGAAGCGGGGAGCTGTTTTTT.

The chain combines TRBV9 with TRBJ2-1, with D possibly being TRBD2 (6 bases). CDR1 SGDLS and CDR2 YYNGEE come from the germline V gene. V was trimmed by 3 bases and J by 6 bases, leaving 25 bases between them. CDR3 length: 18 residues. The DNA of the CDR3 is TGTGCCAGCAGCGCCCATCCCGGGGACTTCTTCTCATTCAATGAGCAGTTCTTC. This gives the protein CASSAHPGDFFSFNEQFF.

The chain combines TRBV18 with TRBJ2-1, with TRBD2 identical over 8 bases. Germline assignment: CDR1 KGHSH and CDR2 LQKENI. CDR3 length: 16 amino acids. The trim removed 6 bases at V and 7 bases at J, leaving 14 bases unmatched. The CDR3 loop reads CASSTIGIAGRNEQFF. CDR3 bases: TGTGCCAGCTCTACTATTGGGATAGCGGGGAGGAATGAGCAGTTCTTC.

V usage is TRBV12-3 or TRBV12-4 and J usage is TRBJ2-1, with D possibly matching TRBD2 (6 bases). The V end was cut by 6 bases, the J end by 9 bases, with 9 bases between. The CDR3 is 11 amino acids. CDR3 nucleotides: TGTGCCAGCAGCATGGGGGGTGAGCAGTTCTTC. This sequence encodes CASSMGGEQFF.

The chain is built from TRBV21-1 and TRBJ2-5; the table assigns TRBD1, which was not confirmed against the DNA. TRBV21-1 is labeled a pseudogene. CDR3 length: 24 residues. DNA for the CDR3: TGTGCCAGGACCAAATGCCGTTCATTTTTTCTTTTTCTTGCGAAGAATGACAGAGAAGAGACCCAGTACTTC. Translation: CARTKCRSFFLFLAKNDREETQYF.

The chain employs TRBV24-1 and TRBJ1-1; D is unresolved. The CDR3 totals 11 residues. Germline CDR1 reads KGHDR; CDR2 reads SFDVKD. V shed 12 bases and J shed 7 bases, with 14 bases lying between them. The chain's CDR3 is CASTDGDEAFF. The CDR3 nucleotides read TGTGCCTCAACAGACGGTGATGAAGCTTTCTTT.

The chain couples TRBV9 to TRBJ2-1, with 12 bases fitting TRBD2. Per the germline V gene, CDR1 is SGDLS and CDR2 is YYNGEE. The CDR3 runs 17 residues. The junction had 9 bases not matched to a gene; V was cut back by 4 bases and J by 4 bases. The CDR3 region has the DNA TGTGCCAGCAGCCCGCGGACTAGCGGGACACCTTACAATGAGCAGTTCTTC. It yields the protein CASSPRTSGTPYNEQFF. Full variable domain (remainder filled in from reference TRBV9 and TRBJ2-1): DSGVTQTPKHLITATGQRVTLRCSPRSGDLSVYWYQQSLDQGLQFLIQYYNGEERAKGNILERFSAQQFPDLHSELNLSSLELGDSALYFCASSPRTSGTPYNEQFFGPGTRLTVL.

V is TRBV27 and J is TRBJ2-2; 10 nucleotides match TRBD1. The CDR3 covers 16 residues. Germline V gene data show CDR1 as MNHEY and CDR2 as SMNVEV (reference sequence). Unmatched junction bases numbered 5, after V lost 3 bases and J lost 4 bases. The CDR3 coding sequence is TGTGCCAGCAGTTTTGGGGGACAGGGGATCACCGGGGAGCTGTTTTTT. Encoded protein: CASSFGGQGITGELFF.

This rearrangement joins TRBV6-1 to TRBJ1-2, with 7 bases lining up with TRBD1. CDR1 is MNHNS and CDR2 is SASEGT in the germline V gene. The CDR3 totals 16 residues. V lost 3 bases to trimming and J lost 5 bases; unmatched junction nucleotides: 12. In DNA form, the CDR3 reads TGTGCCAGCAGTGAGCGCTCCGGCAGGGGGGCGTATGGCTACACCTTC. Its protein product is CASSERSGRGAYGYTF.

The table lists this clone with a count of one. The sample has other DNA sequences that encode this CDR3 too. The rearrangement links TRBV6-2 or TRBV6-3 to TRBJ2-1, with a weak D call TRBD2 (6 bases). Per germline, CDR1 MNHEY and CDR2 SVGEGT. The V and J ends lost 0 bases and 0 bases respectively, with 6 bases between them. CDR3 length equals 15 residues. As DNA, the CDR3 is TGTGCCAGCAGTTACTCGGGAGGCTCCTACAATGAGCAGTTCTTC. It codes for CASSYSGGSYNEQFF.

The chain uses TRBV5-1 and TRBJ1-1; 8 bases are a match to TRBD1. V trimming: 0 bases; J trimming: 6 bases; junction bases outside the gene matches: 1. The CDR3 sequence is 13 residues long. Germline loops: CDR1 SGHRS, CDR2 YFSETQ. The CDR3 sequence is CASSLGQGPEAFF. The CDR3 coding sequence is TGCGCCAGCAGCTTGGGACAGGGGCCTGAAGCTTTCTTT.

This sequence joins TRBV7-2 and TRBJ2-1; 7 bases line up with TRBD1. With V trimmed by 1 base and J by 6 bases, 9 bases remained unmatched. Germline V gene data show CDR1 as SGHTA and CDR2 as FQGNSA. This CDR3 is built from 16 residues. The CDR3 loop reads CASSLVSGGRVNEQFF. The CDR3 DNA is TGTGCCAGCAGCTTAGTATCAGGGGGAAGGGTCAATGAGCAGTTCTTC.

This clone was detected ten times or more. The J gene is TRBJ1-6, the V gene TRBV28, with 8 bases matching TRBD1. V lost 6 bases, J lost 6 bases, and 10 bases stayed unmatched. Germline CDR1 MDHEN, CDR2 SYDVKM. The length of the CDR3 is 16 residues. The CDR3 sequence: CASSPGQALFNSPLHF. CDR3 bases: TGTGCCAGCAGCCCGGGACAGGCCCTCTTTAATTCACCCCTCCACTTT.